This entry lists 22 T cell receptor beta chains sequenced from one sample in a study of OX40 agonist ivuxolimab in advanced cancers. Libraries were prepared by immunoSEQ multiplex PCR; TCRdb keeps only in-frame clonotypes and omits some of them. The sample shows 60,000 to 75,000 clones, approximately 86% of them seen only once. This sample comprised CD4+ or CD8+ T cells sorted from blood, obtained in a trial of the OX40 agonist ivuxolimab. Receptors were obtained from an adult with an advanced solid tumor such as melanoma, head and neck, liver or kidney cancer.

This clone has more than one count but fewer than ten. V and J are TRBV10-3 and TRBJ1-1; the match to TRBD1 covers 9 bases. The length of the CDR3 is 13 residues. The germline gives CDR1 ENHRY, CDR2 SYGVKD. The J segment lost 3 bases and the V segment lost 6 bases, leaving 2 bases of the junction unmatched. The CDR3 loop is CAIRGQGDTEAFF. CDR3 in DNA: TGTGCCATCAGGGGACAGGGCGACACTGAAGCTTTCTTT.

CDR3 loop: CASSWQGPDTQYF. The CDR3 nucleotides are TGTGCCAGCAGCTGGCAGGGACCGGATACGCAGTATTTT. The chain joins TRBV5-6 to TRBJ2-3; tentatively, D is TRBD1 or TRBD2 (5 bases each). The CDR3 runs 13 residues. V lost 3 bases to trimming and J lost 6 bases, with 11 bases between them. The V gene's germline CDR1 is SGHDT and CDR2 YYEEEE. Full variable domain (outside the CDR3, taken from reference TRBV5-6 and TRBJ2-3): DAGVTQSPTHLIKTRGQQVTLRCSPKSGHDTVSWYQQALGQGPQFIFQYYEEEERQRGNFPDRFSGHQFPNYSSELNVNALLLGDSALYLCASSWQGPDTQYFGPGTRLTVL.

This chain connects TRBV6-6 to TRBJ2-7; 14 bases are a match to TRBD2. The V gene's germline CDR1 is MNHNY and CDR2 SVGAGI (reference sequence). The CDR3 contains 16 residues. V lost 5 bases to trimming and J lost 6 bases; unmatched junction nucleotides: 9. CDR3 in amino acids: CASSRLAGGPSGEQYF. DNA for the CDR3: TGTGCCAGCAGTCGACTAGCGGGAGGGCCTTCGGGCGAGCAGTACTTC.

The V gene is TRBV5-1, the J gene TRBJ2-7; D is undetermined. V was shortened by 0 bases and J by 2 bases, with 9 bases between the two germline ends. The length of the CDR3 is 14 residues. The germline V gene encodes CDR1 SGHRS and CDR2 YFSETQ. CDR3 sequence reads: CASSLESDTYEQYF. As DNA, the CDR3 is TGCGCCAGCAGCTTGGAGTCAGACACCTACGAGCAGTACTTC.

The chain combines TRBV4-1 with TRBJ2-5; D not resolved. Trimming took 0 bases from V and 4 from J, leaving 12 bases between them. The CDR3 extends over 15 amino acids. Per the germline V gene, CDR1 is MGHRA and CDR2 is YSYEKL. The CDR3 DNA sequence: TGCGCCAGCAGCCAAGAGTCCAGGCCCGCAGAGACCCAGTACTTC. Amino acids: CASSQESRPAETQYF.

The rearrangement uses TRBV7-2 and TRBJ1-3; D is unresolved. The CDR3 loop spans 15 amino acids. V shed 5 bases and J shed 1 base, with 12 bases lying between them. Per the germline V gene, CDR1 is SGHTA and CDR2 is FQGNSA. CDR3 protein: CASSTRLGSGNTIYF. The CDR3 nucleotides are TGTGCCAGCAGCACCAGACTGGGATCTGGAAACACCATATATTTT.

This clone came up a few times. The chain joins TRBV29-1 to TRBJ1-4; D is perhaps TRBD1 (5 bases). The V end was cut by 4 bases, the J end by 1 base, with 13 bases between. Germline V lookup: CDR1 SQVTM, CDR2 ANQGSEA. CDR3 length: 15 residues. The CDR3 here is CSVAAAGGTNEKLFF. The CDR3 DNA sequence: TGCAGCGTTGCCGCCGCGGGGGGAACTAATGAAAAACTGTTTTTT.

The chain combines TRBV6-1 with TRBJ1-2, with TRBD1 matching 7 bases. CDR1 MNHNS and CDR2 SASEGT come from the germline V gene. The CDR3 is made up of 14 amino acids. With V trimmed by 0 bases and J by 4 bases, 2 bases remained unmatched. This CDR3 reads CASSEAGGGYGYTF. The CDR3 DNA reads as TGTGCCAGCAGTGAAGCAGGGGGCGGCTATGGCTACACCTTC.

This rearrangement joins TRBV30 to TRBJ1-5; D unresolved. V lost 1 base to trimming and J lost 0 bases, with 7 bases between them. Germline assignment: CDR1 GTSNPN and CDR2 SVGIG (reference sequence). The CDR3 has 14 amino acids. The CDR3 reads CAWSAVHSNQPQHF. The CDR3 nucleotides are TGTGCCTGGAGTGCTGTTCATAGCAATCAGCCCCAGCATTTT. The whole variable domain, filled in from reference TRBV30 and TRBJ1-5, reads SQTIHQWPATLVQPVGSPLSLECTVEGTSNPNLYWYRQAAGRGLQLLFYSVGIGQISSEVPQNLSASRPQDRQFILSSKKLLLSDSGFYLCAWSAVHSNQPQHFGDGTRLSIL.

V and J are TRBV6-6 and TRBJ1-5, with 8 nucleotides matching TRBD1. Germline CDR1 reads MNHNY; CDR2 reads SVGAGI (reference sequence). This CDR3 region has 13 residues. V shed 8 bases, J shed 4 bases, and the junction held 4 bases outside the gene matches. The CDR3 spells CASQGTGNQPQHF. CDR3 nucleotides: TGTGCCAGCCAAGGGACAGGTAATCAGCCCCAGCATTTT.

This chain uses TRBV11-3 with TRBJ2-5, with D uncertain. The V and J ends lost 9 bases and 1 base respectively, with 12 bases between them. The CDR3 has 13 amino acids. The germline V gene encodes CDR1 SGHNT and CDR2 YENEEA. The CDR3 DNA reads TGTGCCAGTGCCCGGGCAGTCCAAGAGACCCAGTACTTC. It is translated as CASARAVQETQYF.

The V call is TRBV18, the J call TRBJ2-2; 9 bases map to TRBD2. This CDR3 is built from 15 residues. CDR1 and CDR2 from the germline V gene are KGHSH and LQKENI. J was trimmed by 5 bases and V by 1 base; bases with no gene match: 2. CDR3 sequence (DNA): TGTGCCAGCTCACCACTAGCGGGGGAGACCGGGGAGCTGTTTTTT. It encodes CASSPLAGETGELFF.

This chain joins TRBV19 and TRBJ1-2, with 7 bases lining up with TRBD1. J gave up 2 bases and V 3 bases, and 6 bases lay outside the gene matches. CDR1 LNHDA and CDR2 SQIVND come from the germline V gene (reference sequence). The CDR3 sequence is 15 residues long. The CDR3 sequence: CASSIRDSDNYGYTF. In DNA form, the CDR3 reads TGTGCCAGTAGTATTCGGGACAGCGACAACTATGGCTACACCTTC. The entire variable domain, with the rest obtained from reference TRBV19 and TRBJ1-2, is as follows: DGGITQSPKYLFRKEGQNVTLSCEQNLNHDAMYWYRQDPGQGLRLIYYSQIVNDFQKGDIAEGYSVSREKKESFPLTVTSAQKNPTAFYLCASSIRDSDNYGYTFGSGTRLTVV.

The V and J genes are TRBV23-1 and TRBJ2-2; 7 nucleotides match TRBD1. TRBV23-1 is annotated as an ORF whose role is uncertain. The CDR3 contains 17 residues. Trimming cost V 0 bases and J 3 bases; bases outside gene matches: 7. CDR3 DNA: TGCGCCAGCAGTCAATCGGCCAGGGGGTCGGACACCGGGGAGCTGTTTTTT. This sequence encodes CASSQSARGSDTGELFF.

V and J are TRBV28 and TRBJ1-4, with TRBD1 matching over 8 bases. Per the germline V gene, CDR1 is MDHEN and CDR2 is SYDVKM. This CDR3 spans 16 amino acids. With 7 bases clipped from V and 2 bases from J, the junction kept 9 bases outside the gene matches. This CDR3 is CASTRTGLGTNEKLFF. The CDR3 DNA reads TGTGCCAGCACCCGGACAGGGTTGGGGACTAATGAAAAACTGTTTTTT.

The CDR3, as DNA: TGTGCCAGTAGTATCATGGGACAGAGGACAGATACGCAGTATTTT. It encodes CASSIMGQRTDTQYF. This chain links TRBV19 with TRBJ2-3, with 7 bases aligning to TRBD1. CDR3 length: 15 amino acids. The V and J ends lost 3 bases and 3 bases, in that order; junction bases with no gene match: 6. Germline lookup yields CDR1 LNHDA and CDR2 SQIVND (reference sequence).

V is TRBV4-2 and J is TRBJ2-2, with 7 bases fitting TRBD2. The ends lost 0 bases at V and 2 bases at J; junction bases unmatched: 3. The CDR3 is 16 residues long. Germline V CDR1 and CDR2: LGHNA, YNFKEQ. The CDR3 is CASSQDRTSNTGELFF. The CDR3, as DNA: TGTGCCAGCAGCCAAGACAGGACTAGTAACACCGGGGAGCTGTTTTTT.

The chain has TRBV15 and TRBJ2-2, with 8 bases identical to TRBD1. Trimming removed 1 base from V and 5 bases from J; junction bases left unmatched: 9. CDR3 length: 17 amino acids. Germline loops: CDR1 LNHNV, CDR2 YYDKDF (reference sequence). This CDR3 reads CATSRGQGWSETGELFF. DNA of the CDR3: TGTGCCACCAGCAGAGGACAGGGGTGGAGTGAGACCGGGGAGCTGTTTTTT.

The chain links TRBV11-3 to TRBJ2-3, with 9 bases that match TRBD2. CDR1 is SGHNT and CDR2 is YENEEA in the germline V gene. The CDR3 is 17 residues long. Trimming cost V 1 base and J 2 bases; bases outside gene matches: 7. CDR3 nucleotides: TGTGCCAGCAGCTTAGTCCCTAGCGGGACTTTCACAGATACGCAGTATTTT. Its translation: CASSLVPSGTFTDTQYF. Supplemented by reference TRBV11-3 and TRBJ2-3, the full variable domain reads EAGVVQSPRYKIIEKKQPVAFWCNPISGHNTLYWYLQNLGQGPELLIRYENEEAVDDSQLPKDRFSAERLKGVDSTLKIQPAELGDSAVYLCASSLVPSGTFTDTQYFGPGTRLTVL.

This clone occurred once. The rearrangement uses TRBV30 and TRBJ1-4; D might be TRBD1 (6 bases). V was cut by 1 base and J by 10 bases, with 19 bases left in between. Germline CDR1 GTSNPN, CDR2 SVGIG (reference sequence). CDR3 length: 15 residues. The DNA of the CDR3 is TGTGCCTGGAGTGGACAGGTTGGCGAAGAGGGAAAACTGTTTTTT. Protein sequence: CAWSGQVGEEGKLFF. Drawing the rest from reference TRBV30 and TRBJ1-4, the complete variable domain is SQTIHQWPATLVQPVGSPLSLECTVEGTSNPNLYWYRQAAGRGLQLLFYSVGIGQISSEVPQNLSASRPQDRQFILSSKKLLLSDSGFYLCAWSGQVGEEGKLFFGSGTQLSVL.

V and J are TRBV6-1 and TRBJ2-2, with TRBD2 as a possible D gene (5 bases). Per the germline V gene, CDR1 is MNHNS and CDR2 is SASEGT. Deletions cut 4 bases from V and 1 base from J, with 7 bases between. The CDR3 length is 14 residues. CDR3 sequence: CASSVDLNTGELFF. As DNA, the CDR3 is TGTGCCAGCAGTGTGGACTTGAACACCGGGGAGCTGTTTTTT.

V usage is TRBV7-8 and J usage is TRBJ2-1; D assignment may be TRBD1 or TRBD2 (5 bases each). Trimming stripped 7 bases from V and 2 bases from J, with 15 bases between. From germline, CDR1 is SGHVS and CDR2 FQNEAQ. This CDR3 comprises 15 residues. The DNA for the CDR3 is TGTGCCAGCACCAAAAACCGGGACCCCTACAATGAGCAGTTCTTC. Encoded protein: CASTKNRDPYNEQFF. Full variable domain (rest looked up from reference TRBV7-8 and TRBJ2-1): GAGVSQSPRYKVAKRGQDVALRCDPISGHVSLFWYQQALGQGPEFLTYFQNEAQLDKSGLPSDRFFAERPEGSVSTLKIQRTQQEDSAVYLCASTKNRDPYNEQFFGPGTRLTVL.